The 15 T cell receptor beta chains below come from one sample, sequenced in a study of blood T cell repertoires in COVID-19. Assay used: immunoSEQ multiplex PCR; TCRdb lists only in-frame clones, some missing. The table records roughly 42,000 clones, 70% to 90% of them present only once. The sample taken for sequencing was peripheral blood. These receptors originate from a human donor in a cohort sampled during active COVID-19.

The chain has TRBV18 and TRBJ2-4, with a possible D match to TRBD1 (7 bases). This CDR3 has 17 residues. Per germline, CDR1 KGHSH and CDR2 LQKENI. V was trimmed by 1 base and J by 6 bases, leaving 19 bases between them. In DNA form, the CDR3 reads TGTGCCAGCTCACCACAAACCACGACAGGGACTTCAAACATTCAGTACTTC. It encodes CASSPQTTTGTSNIQYF.

As DNA, the CDR3 is TGCGCCAGCAGCCAACTAGCGGGGGGGACCACAGATACGCAGTATTTT. This encodes CASSQLAGGTTDTQYF. The chain has TRBV4-3 and TRBJ2-3; TRBD2 matches 12 bases. The germline CDR1 and CDR2 sequences are LGHNA and YSLEER. The CDR3 runs to 16 residues. V lost 2 bases to trimming and J lost 2 bases; unmatched junction nucleotides: 2.

V usage is TRBV10-1 and J usage is TRBJ1-1; the D gene is possibly TRBD1 (6 bases). The ends were cut back, 4 bases at V and 4 bases at J, with 10 bases in the middle. Germline-derived CDR1 and CDR2 are WNHNN and SYGVQD (reference sequence). This CDR3 comprises 13 residues. CDR3 sequence reads: CASSGGDTTEAFF. CDR3 sequence (DNA): TGCGCCAGCAGTGGTGGGGACACCACTGAAGCTTTCTTT.

The chain carries TRBV7-9 and TRBJ2-1; 12 bases are shared with TRBD2. Germline lookup yields CDR1 SEHNR and CDR2 FQNEAQ (reference sequence). This CDR3 is built from 16 residues. The trim removed 3 bases at V and 4 bases at J, leaving 4 bases unmatched. As DNA, the CDR3 is TGTGCCAGCAGCTTTCCCGGGACTAGCGGGTACAATGAGCAGTTCTTC. Protein product: CASSFPGTSGYNEQFF.

The chain combines TRBV9 with TRBJ2-2, with D unclear. CDR1 SGDLS and CDR2 YYNGEE come from the germline V gene. The CDR3 is 16 amino acids. V shed 4 bases and J shed 0 bases, with 13 bases lying between them. The CDR3 here is CASSTRIDPNTGELFF. The CDR3, as DNA: TGTGCCAGCAGCACGCGGATAGACCCGAACACCGGGGAGCTGTTTTTT.

V is TRBV7-2 and J is TRBJ2-2; 7 nucleotides line up with TRBD1. The V gene end was trimmed by 1 base and the J gene end by 6 bases; junction bases not matched to a gene: 5. The CDR3 is 15 residues long. From germline, CDR1 is SGHTA and CDR2 FQGNSA. CDR3 bases: TGTGCCAGCAGCTTAGAAGGGGGCGCCTCCGGGGAGCTGTTTTTT. Encoded protein: CASSLEGGASGELFF. The entire variable domain, with the rest obtained from reference TRBV7-2 and TRBJ2-2, is as follows: GAGVSQSPSNKVTEKGKDVELRCDPISGHTALYWYRQSLGQGLEFLIYFQGNSAPDKSGLPSDRFSAERTGGSVSTLTIQRTQQEDSAVYLCASSLEGGASGELFFGEGSRLTVL.

The chain joins TRBV6-2 or TRBV6-3 to TRBJ1-5, with TRBD1 as a possible D gene (5 bases). Trimming stripped 2 bases from V and 6 bases from J, with 8 bases between. This CDR3 has 13 residues. Per germline, CDR1 MNHEY and CDR2 SVGEGT. CDR3 protein: CASSYGGGQPQHF. The CDR3 DNA is TGTGCCAGCAGTTACGGGGGAGGTCAGCCCCAGCATTTT.

The rearrangement links TRBV15 to TRBJ1-5; D gene uncertain. The CDR3 loop spans 15 amino acids. The V end was cut by 4 bases, the J end by 3 bases, with 13 bases between. The germline V gene has CDR1 LNHNV and CDR2 YYDKDF (reference sequence). The CDR3 nucleotides read TGTGCCACCAGCAACCTCGTTCAGTCCAATCAGCCCCAGCATTTT. Its translation: CATSNLVQSNQPQHF. Drawing the rest from reference TRBV15 and TRBJ1-5, the complete variable domain is DAMVIQNPRYQVTQFGKPVTLSCSQTLNHNVMYWYQQKSSQAPKLLFHYYDKDFNNEADTPDNFQSRRPNTSFCFLDIRSPGLGDTAMYLCATSNLVQSNQPQHFGDGTRLSIL.

The J gene is TRBJ1-3, the V gene TRBV29-1; D unresolved. Trimming shortened V by 3 bases and J by 3 bases, and 18 bases separated the two germline ends. CDR1 is SQVTM, CDR2 ANQGSEA, per germline. The CDR3 loop spans 16 amino acids. CDR3 in amino acids: CSVEERADCLGNTIYF. Written as DNA, the CDR3 is TGCAGCGTTGAGGAGAGGGCAGATTGCCTTGGAAACACCATATATTTT.

As to this clone: Compared with germline, one end of the junction differs, possibly owing to a read error. This chain connects TRBV7-7 to TRBJ2-2, with D tentatively TRBD1 (9 bases). In germline, CDR1 is SSHAT, CDR2 FNYEAQ (reference sequence). The CDR3 runs to 19 residues. Written as DNA, the CDR3 is TGTGCTAGCAGCTTAGCGGGGAGGTGGAGGACAGGGGACACCGGGGAGCTGTTTTTT. The encoded protein is CASSLAGRWRTGDTGELFF. The variable domain in full, with the rest retrieved from reference TRBV7-7 and TRBJ2-2, is GAGVSQSPRYKVTKRGQDVTLRCDPISSHATLYWYQQALGQGPEFLTYFNYEAQPDKSGLPSDRFSAERPEGSISTLTIQRTEQRDSAMYRCASSLAGRWRTGDTGELFFGEGSRLTVL.

This chain joins TRBV30 and TRBJ1-5; 7 bases are shared with TRBD1. Germline trimming cut 1 base from V and 0 bases from J; bases unmatched to any gene: 3. The CDR3 has 15 residues. Germline lookup yields CDR1 GTSNPN and CDR2 SVGIG (reference sequence). The CDR3 is CAWSGTGPSNQPQHF. DNA for the CDR3: TGTGCCTGGAGTGGGACAGGCCCTAGCAATCAGCCCCAGCATTTT.

The chain links TRBV27 to TRBJ2-7; 12 nucleotides match TRBD1. The length of the CDR3 is 15 residues. Trimming took 5 bases from V and 5 from J; bases not matched to a gene: 7. Germline-derived CDR1 and CDR2 are MNHEY and SMNVEV (reference sequence). The CDR3 here is CASSPTGQGAHEQYF. The CDR3 nucleotides are TGTGCCAGCAGTCCTACGGGACAGGGGGCTCACGAGCAGTACTTC.

The chain employs TRBV4-2 and TRBJ2-3; 7 nucleotides line up with TRBD2. V shed 5 bases and J 2 bases; nucleotides not matched to a gene: 10. Germline values: CDR1 LGHNA, CDR2 YNFKEQ. There are 16 residues in the CDR3. The CDR3 sequence is CASSEQAGSVTDTQYF. The CDR3 DNA follows: TGTGCCAGCAGCGAACAAGCGGGGTCTGTCACAGATACGCAGTATTTT.

The rearrangement uses TRBV3-1 (or the pseudogene TRBV3-2) and TRBJ2-1, with TRBD2 as a possible D gene (5 bases). The CDR3 is 16 residues long. V gave up 2 bases and J gave up 3 bases, with 14 bases separating them. CDR1 is LGHDT and CDR2 is YNNKEL in the germline V gene (reference sequence). The DNA of the CDR3 is TGTGCCAGCAGCCAATGGCCCGGAGAGGGCTACAATGAGCAGTTCTTC. Its translation is CASSQWPGEGYNEQFF.

This chain connects TRBV7-6 to TRBJ2-7; 10 nucleotides match TRBD2. This CDR3 contains 15 residues. The V gene's germline CDR1 is SGHVS and CDR2 FNYEAQ. The V segment lost 3 bases and the J segment 2 bases; nucleotides outside the gene matches: 4. CDR3 DNA sequence: TGTGCCAGCAGCTTTGGGAGCGGGGGGGCCTACGAGCAGTACTTC. Translation: CASSFGSGGAYEQYF.